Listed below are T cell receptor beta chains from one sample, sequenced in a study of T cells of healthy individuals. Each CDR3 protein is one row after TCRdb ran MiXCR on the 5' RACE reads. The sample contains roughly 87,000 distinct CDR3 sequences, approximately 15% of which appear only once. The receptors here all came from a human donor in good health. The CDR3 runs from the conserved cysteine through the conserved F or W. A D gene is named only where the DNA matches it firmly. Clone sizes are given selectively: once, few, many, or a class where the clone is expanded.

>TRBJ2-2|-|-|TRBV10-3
CAISGRRDTGELFF
TGTGCCATCAGTGGTCGCAGGGACACCGGGGAGCTGTTTTTT
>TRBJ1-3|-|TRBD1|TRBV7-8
CASSRTGSGNTIYF
TGTGCCAGCAGCCGGACAGGGTCTGGAAACACCATATATTTT
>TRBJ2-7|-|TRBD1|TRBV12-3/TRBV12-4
CASSLDRGNEQYF
TGTGCCAGCAGTTTAGACAGGGGAAACGAGCAGTACTTC
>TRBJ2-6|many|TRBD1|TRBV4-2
CASSQEGTGVAGANVLTF
TGTGCCAGCAGCCAAGAAGGGACAGGGGTGGCTGGGGCCAACGTCCTGACTTTC
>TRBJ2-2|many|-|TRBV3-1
CASGEVTGELFF
TGTGCCTCGGGGGAAGTAACCGGGGAGCTGTTTTTT
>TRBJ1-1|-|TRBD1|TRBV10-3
CATGPVGTGAEAFF
TGTGCCACTGGTCCGGTTGGGACAGGGGCTGAAGCTTTCTTT
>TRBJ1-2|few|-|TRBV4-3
CASSQERSNYGYTF
TGCGCCAGCAGCCAAGAACGCAGTAACTATGGCTACACCTTC
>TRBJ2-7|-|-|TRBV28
CASSYLDSIYEQYF
TGTGCCAGCAGTTATTTAGACAGTATCTACGAGCAGTACTTC
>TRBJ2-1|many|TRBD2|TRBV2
CASTLASGEQFF
TGTGCCAGCACTCTGGCTAGCGGTGAGCAGTTCTTC
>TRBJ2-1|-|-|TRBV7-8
CASSRTSSSYNEQFF
TGTGCCAGCAGCCGCACTAGCTCCTCCTACAATGAGCAGTTCTTC
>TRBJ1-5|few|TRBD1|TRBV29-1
CSVQTGNSNQPQHF
TGCAGCGTCCAGACAGGGAATAGCAATCAGCCCCAGCATTTT
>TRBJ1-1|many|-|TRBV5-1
CASSSSVGNTEAFF
TGCGCCAGCAGCTCCTCGGTCGGGAACACTGAAGCTTTCTTT
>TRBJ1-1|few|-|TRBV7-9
CASRGRRQDEAFF
TGTGCCAGCAGGGGTCGGAGACAGGACGAAGCTTTCTTT
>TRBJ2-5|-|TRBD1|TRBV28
CASSKGQVIQETQYF
TGTGCCAGCAGCAAAGGACAGGTTATCCAAGAGACCCAGTACTTC
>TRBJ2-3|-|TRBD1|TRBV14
CASSLIQGPGGDTQYF
TGTGCCAGCAGCCTCATACAGGGGCCTGGGGGAGATACGCAGTATTTT
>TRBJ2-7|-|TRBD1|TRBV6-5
CASSGGQGTYEQYF
TGTGCCAGCAGTGGGGGACAGGGGACCTACGAGCAGTACTTC
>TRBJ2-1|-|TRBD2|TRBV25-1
CASSTSGRSYNEQFF
TGTGCCAGCAGTACTAGCGGGAGGTCCTACAATGAGCAGTTCTTC
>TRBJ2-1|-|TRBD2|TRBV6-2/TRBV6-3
CASTLAGGNEQFF
TGTGCCAGCACATTAGCGGGAGGCAATGAGCAGTTCTTC
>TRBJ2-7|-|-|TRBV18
CASSPTRFSFYEQYF
TGTGCCAGCTCACCAACACGTTTCAGCTTTTACGAGCAGTACTTC
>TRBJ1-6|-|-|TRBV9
CASSAFGRGVGSPLHF
TGTGCCAGCAGCGCCTTTGGGAGAGGAGTGGGTTCACCCCTCCACTTT
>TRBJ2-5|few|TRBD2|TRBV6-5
CASSPRAGVAETQYF
TGTGCCAGCAGTCCTAGAGCGGGAGTTGCAGAGACCCAGTACTTC
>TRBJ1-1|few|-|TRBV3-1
CASSQVGGKVRAFF
TGTGCCAGCAGCCAAGTGGGGGGGAAGGTACGAGCTTTCTTT
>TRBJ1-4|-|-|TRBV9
CASSLTPATNEKLFF
TGTGCCAGCAGCCTGACGCCAGCAACTAATGAAAAACTGTTTTTT
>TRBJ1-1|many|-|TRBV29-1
CSVEWGSEAFF
TGCAGCGTTGAGTGGGGGTCTGAAGCTTTCTTT
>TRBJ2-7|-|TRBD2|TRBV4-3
CASSPQVAGATYEQYF
TGCGCCAGCAGCCCGCAAGTAGCGGGAGCTACCTACGAGCAGTACTTC
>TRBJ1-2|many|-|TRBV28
CASFRGYGYTF
TGTGCCAGCTTCAGGGGTTATGGCTACACCTTC
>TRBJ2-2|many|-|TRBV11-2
CASSLEGGELFF
TGTGCCAGCAGCTTAGAAGGCGGGGAGCTGTTTTTT
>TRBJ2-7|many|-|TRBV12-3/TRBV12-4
CASSLSLGAVSYEQYF
TGTGCCAGCAGTTTGTCCTTAGGGGCCGTCTCCTACGAGCAGTACTTC
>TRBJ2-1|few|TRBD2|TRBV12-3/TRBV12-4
CASSQAGGAGSEQFF
TGTGCCAGCAGCCAGGCCGGGGGGGCGGGGTCTGAGCAGTTCTTC
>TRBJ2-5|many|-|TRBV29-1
CSVVVVYQETQYF
TGCAGCGTTGTGGTTGTGTACCAAGAGACCCAGTACTTC
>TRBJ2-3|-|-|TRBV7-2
CASSYITDTQYF
TGTGCCAGCAGCTATATCACAGATACGCAGTATTTT
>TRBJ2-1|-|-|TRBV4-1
CASSQGFSGDSSWFF
TGCGCCAGCAGCCAAGGTTTTTCGGGGGATTCGTCCTGGTTCTTC
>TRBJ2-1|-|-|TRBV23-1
CASSPWTRGYEQFF
TGCGCCAGCAGTCCTTGGACTAGGGGGTATGAGCAGTTCTTC
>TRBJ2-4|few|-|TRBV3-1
CASSHDSQNIQYF
TGTGCCAGCAGCCATGACAGCCAAAACATTCAGTACTTC
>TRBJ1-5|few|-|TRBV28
CASSLLFRTATLPQHF
TGTGCCAGCAGTTTACTTTTTCGGACCGCTACGTTGCCCCAGCATTTT
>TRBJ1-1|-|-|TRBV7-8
CASSSPRNSNTEAFF
TGTGCCAGCAGCTCGCCGAGGAACTCGAACACTGAAGCTTTCTTT
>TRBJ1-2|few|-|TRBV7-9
CASSLQSISYGYTF
TGTGCCAGCAGCTTACAGAGCATCAGCTATGGCTACACCTTC
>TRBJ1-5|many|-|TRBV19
CASSRTTGLVLQPQHF
TGTGCCAGTAGCCGAACCACAGGGTTGGTTCTTCAGCCCCAGCATTTT
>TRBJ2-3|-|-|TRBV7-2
CASSLGGRRTDTQYF
TGTGCCAGCAGCTTAGGGGGGAGGCGCACAGATACGCAGTATTTT
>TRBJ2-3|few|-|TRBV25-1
CASSVRAPPNTQYF
TGTGCCAGCAGTGTCCGGGCCCCGCCAAATACGCAGTATTTT
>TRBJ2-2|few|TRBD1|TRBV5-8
CASSQGDRNTGELFF
TGTGCCAGCAGCCAAGGGGACAGGAACACCGGGGAGCTGTTTTTT
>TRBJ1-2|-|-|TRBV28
CASRPPDSKYGYTF
TGTGCCAGCAGGCCTCCGGACTCTAAGTATGGCTACACCTTC
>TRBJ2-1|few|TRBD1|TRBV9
CASSADRAPYNEQFF
TGTGCCAGCAGCGCGGACAGGGCGCCCTACAATGAGCAGTTCTTC
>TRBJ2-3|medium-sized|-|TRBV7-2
CASTNTDTQYF
TGTGCCAGCACGAACACAGATACGCAGTATTTT
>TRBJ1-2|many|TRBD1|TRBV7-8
CASSLAGTGSQSFHGYTF
TGTGCCAGCAGCTTAGCGGGGACAGGGTCCCAAAGCTTCCATGGCTACACCTTC
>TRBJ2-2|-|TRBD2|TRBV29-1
CSVSSGIFTGELFF
TGCAGCGTGTCTAGCGGGATTTTCACCGGGGAGCTGTTTTTT
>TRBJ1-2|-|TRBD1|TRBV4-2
CATSSPGTGISTNYGYTF
TGTGCCACCTCATCTCCCGGGACAGGAATCTCCACTAACTATGGCTACACCTTC
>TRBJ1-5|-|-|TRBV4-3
CASSQNYPQSWGNQPQHF
TGCGCCAGCAGCCAAAATTATCCCCAATCATGGGGCAATCAGCCCCAGCATTTT
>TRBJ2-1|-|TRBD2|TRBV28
CASSFPSGRAPNEQFF
TGTGCCAGCAGTTTCCCCAGCGGGAGGGCCCCCAATGAGCAGTTCTTC
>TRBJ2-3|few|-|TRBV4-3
CASSQALERADTQYF
TGCGCCAGCAGCCAAGCCCTGGAACGGGCAGATACGCAGTATTTT
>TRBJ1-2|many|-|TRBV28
CASSFRFSYGYTF
TGTGCCAGCAGTTTTAGGTTCTCCTATGGCTACACCTTC
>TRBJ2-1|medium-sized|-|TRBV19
CASSIRGGEQFF
TGTGCCAGTAGTATCCGGGGTGGTGAGCAGTTCTTC